The 20 T cell receptor beta chains below all came from one sample that was sequenced in a study of blood T cell repertoires in COVID-19. Sequencing used immunoSEQ multiplex PCR; TCRdb keeps in-frame clones, though not all of them. The sample includes approximately 100,000 clones, roughly 80% of them seen just once. The specimen was peripheral blood. These receptors came from a woman of 80 years or more with active or convalescent COVID-19.

This clone came up once. The genes are TRBV28 and TRBJ1-5; the D is unclear. The germline V and J ends were trimmed by 3 bases and 5 bases, with 11 bases remaining between them. Per germline, CDR1 MDHEN and CDR2 SYDVKM. The CDR3 consists of 14 residues. CDR3 DNA: TGTGCCAGCAGTTTTACAGCATCCTATCAGCCCCAGCATTTT. It codes for CASSFTASYQPQHF. Full variable domain (missing parts from reference TRBV28 and TRBJ1-5): DVKVTQSSRYLVKRTGEKVFLECVQDMDHENMFWYRQDPGLGLRLIYFSYDVKMKEKGDIPEGYSVSREKKERFSLILESASTNQTSMYLCASSFTASYQPQHFGDGTRLSIL.

This chain links TRBV27 with TRBJ2-7; 8 bases agree with TRBD2. The ends lost 3 bases at V and 0 bases at J; junction bases unmatched: 7. The CDR3 is made up of 16 amino acids. Germline values: CDR1 MNHEY, CDR2 SMNVEV (reference sequence). Here the CDR3 reads CASSFGSGLASYEQYF. CDR3 DNA: TGTGCCAGCAGTTTTGGTAGTGGACTAGCCTCCTACGAGCAGTACTTC.

The chain employs TRBV2 and TRBJ2-2; D is possibly TRBD2 (5 bases). The CDR3 is 15 residues long. Germline CDR1 and CDR2: SNHLY and FYNNEI. V lost 2 bases and J 7 bases, leaving 14 bases between the germline ends. The CDR3: CASSESLASGGELFF. The CDR3 coding sequence is TGTGCCAGCAGTGAAAGCCTAGCCTCTGGCGGGGAGCTGTTTTTT.

The V and J genes are TRBV19 and TRBJ1-2; 7 bases line up with TRBD1. The germline V gene has CDR1 LNHDA and CDR2 SQIVND (reference sequence). V shed 5 bases and J 2 bases; nucleotides not matched to a gene: 8. CDR3 length: 15 amino acids. The CDR3 here is CASSFRQGGNYGYTF. CDR3 DNA sequence: TGTGCCAGTAGTTTCAGACAGGGTGGGAACTATGGCTACACCTTC.

This rearrangement joins TRBV5-1 to TRBJ2-1, with D uncertain. Germline V gene data show CDR1 as SGHRS and CDR2 as YFSETQ. This CDR3 spans 13 amino acids. The germline V and J ends were trimmed by 4 bases and 0 bases, with 5 bases remaining between them. This CDR3 reads CASSPSSYNEQFF. Written as DNA, the CDR3 is TGCGCCAGCAGCCCGAGCTCCTACAATGAGCAGTTCTTC.

J is TRBJ2-7 and V is TRBV10-3; 7 bases line up with TRBD2. This CDR3 is built from 15 residues. Trimming cost V 0 bases and J 2 bases; bases outside gene matches: 4. Germline loops: CDR1 ENHRY, CDR2 SYGVKD. The CDR3 coding sequence is TGTGCCATCAGTGAGTCGTCTAGCGGTACCTACGAGCAGTACTTC. Translating it yields CAISESSSGTYEQYF.

This chain uses TRBV4-1 with TRBJ2-7; 7 positions agree with TRBD2. CDR3 length equals 15 residues. Per the germline V gene, CDR1 is MGHRA and CDR2 is YSYEKL. V shed 4 bases, J shed 0 bases, and the junction held 6 bases outside the gene matches. CDR3 in DNA: TGCGCCAGCAGCCTGGGACTATGGAGCTCCTACGAGCAGTACTTC. This encodes CASSLGLWSSYEQYF.

The chain carries TRBV24-1 and TRBJ2-4; maybe TRBD1 (7 bases). The CDR3 has 13 residues. V was cut by 7 bases and J by 3 bases, with 9 bases left in between. CDR1 and CDR2 from the germline V gene are KGHDR and SFDVKD. The CDR3, as DNA: TGTGCCACCAGCCAGGGGGGCAAAAACATTCAGTACTTC. It translates to CATSQGGKNIQYF.

A note on this clone: An end of the junction differs from the germline gene, which may be a read error. The V call is TRBV3-1 (or the pseudogene TRBV3-2), the J call TRBJ1-5; D uncertain. Germline CDR1 is LGHDT and CDR2 is YNNKEL (reference sequence). This CDR3 is built from 13 residues. The CDR3 is CASSQDSYQPQHF. DNA for the CDR3: TGTGCCAGCAGCCAAGATAGCTATCAGCCCCAGCATTTT.

The gene calls are TRBV24-1 and TRBJ1-5; perhaps TRBD1 as D (5 bases). V was shortened by 5 bases and J by 5 bases, with 12 bases between the two germline ends. The CDR3 loop spans 14 amino acids. CDR1 KGHDR and CDR2 SFDVKD come from the germline V gene. In DNA, the CDR3 is TGTGCCACCAGTGTGGCGGGGCGGGATCAGCCCCAGCATTTT. Its translation: CATSVAGRDQPQHF.

The chain carries TRBV2 and TRBJ2-2; D unresolved. V gave up 6 bases and J gave up 5 bases, with 13 bases separating them. This CDR3 region has 14 residues. Germline assignment: CDR1 SNHLY and CDR2 FYNNEI. In nucleotides, the CDR3 is TGTGCCAGCAGGGCGACTTACATGACCGGGGAGCTGTTTTTT. Translation: CASRATYMTGELFF.

The gene calls are TRBV15 and TRBJ2-3; D unclear. Germline V gene sequence: CDR1 LNHNV, CDR2 YYDKDF (reference sequence). V was pared by 0 bases and J by 6 bases, with 7 bases between. The CDR3 loop spans 13 amino acids. CDR3 amino acids: CATSRDQMDTQYF. The CDR3 region has the DNA TGTGCCACCAGCAGAGATCAGATGGATACGCAGTATTTT.

V usage is TRBV2 and J usage is TRBJ1-4, with 9 bases that match TRBD1. There are 14 residues in the CDR3. CDR1 SNHLY and CDR2 FYNNEI come from the germline V gene. Trimming removed 4 bases from V and 7 bases from J; junction bases left unmatched: 4. The CDR3: CASSGQGVTEKLFF. The CDR3 bases are TGTGCCAGCAGTGGACAGGGGGTTACTGAAAAACTGTTTTTT.

This clone came up once. The rearrangement joins TRBV5-1 to TRBJ1-1; D is ambiguous. V was trimmed by 0 bases and J by 1 base, leaving 10 bases between them. Germline V gene sequence: CDR1 SGHRS, CDR2 YFSETQ. There are 15 residues in the CDR3. DNA for the CDR3: TGCGCCAGCAGCTTGGCCGGGGATAGGAACACTGAAGCTTTCTTT. Encoded protein: CASSLAGDRNTEAFF. Filled out from reference TRBV5-1 and TRBJ1-1, the complete variable domain reads KAGVTQTPRYLIKTRGQQVTLSCSPISGHRSVSWYQQTPGQGLQFLFEYFSETQRNKGNFPGRFSGRQFSNSRSEMNVSTLELGDSALYLCASSLAGDRNTEAFFGQGTRLTVV.

The chain joins TRBV28 to TRBJ1-2; 7 nucleotides line up with TRBD1. V gave up 6 bases and J gave up 4 bases; unmatched junction bases: 17. The CDR3 sequence is 17 residues long. The V gene's germline CDR1 is MDHEN and CDR2 SYDVKM. Here the CDR3 reads CASSYIVARGLGYGYTF. CDR3 sequence (DNA): TGTGCCAGCAGCTACATCGTCGCAAGGGGGCTCGGCTATGGCTACACCTTC.

The chain has TRBV13 and TRBJ1-1; 11 bases line up with TRBD1. Germline V gene data show CDR1 as PRHDT and CDR2 as FYEKMQ (reference sequence). This CDR3 is built from 20 residues. After removal of 4 bases from V and 0 bases from J, the junction contained 16 bases not matched to a gene. CDR3 in DNA: TGTGCCAGCAGCTCTAGGACAGGGGGCTATATCGGTGGGGTGAACACTGAAGCTTTCTTT. Translating it yields CASSSRTGGYIGGVNTEAFF.

This clone has only one observation. The gene calls are TRBV12-3 or TRBV12-4 and TRBJ2-7; no clear D gene. V was shortened by 5 bases and J by 5 bases, with 13 bases between the two germline ends. This CDR3 comprises 13 residues. CDR3 DNA sequence: TGTGCCAGCAGTAGCCGGCCTCGGGACGAGCAGTACTTC. The encoded protein is CASSSRPRDEQYF.

This chain uses TRBV7-9 with TRBJ1-2; D might be TRBD1 (6 bases). Trimming removed 5 bases at V and 8 bases at J, with 12 bases between. The CDR3 loop spans 12 amino acids. Germline V gene data show CDR1 as SEHNR and CDR2 as FQNEAQ (reference sequence). The CDR3 is CASSREGQGYTF. The CDR3 DNA is TGTGCCAGCAGCCGTGAAGGACAGGGCTACACCTTC.

The gene calls are TRBV4-3 and TRBJ1-2; D gene uncertain. CDR1 is LGHNA, CDR2 YSLEER, per germline. The CDR3 loop spans 14 amino acids. Trimming pared 0 bases from V and 4 bases from J, leaving 9 bases between. CDR3 region: CASSQDLTAYGYTF. CDR3 DNA: TGCGCCAGCAGCCAAGATCTGACTGCCTATGGCTACACCTTC.

About this clone itself: The germline gene is not matched at one end of the junction; a read error may be the cause. The chain is built from TRBV15 and TRBJ1-5, with TRBD1 matching 7 bases. The CDR3 is 15 amino acids. Germline values: CDR1 LNHNV, CDR2 YYDKDF (reference sequence). Here the CDR3 reads CAASRGGGSNQPQHF. The CDR3 DNA reads as TGTGCCGCCAGCAGAGGGGGCGGTAGCAATCAGCCCCAGCATTTT.